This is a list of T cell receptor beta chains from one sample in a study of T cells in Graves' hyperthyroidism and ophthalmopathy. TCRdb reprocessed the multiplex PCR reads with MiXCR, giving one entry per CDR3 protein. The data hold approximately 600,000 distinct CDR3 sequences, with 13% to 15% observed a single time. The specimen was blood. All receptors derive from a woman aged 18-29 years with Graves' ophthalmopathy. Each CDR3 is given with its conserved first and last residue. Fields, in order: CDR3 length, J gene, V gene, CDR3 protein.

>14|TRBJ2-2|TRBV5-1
CASSFGEITGELFF
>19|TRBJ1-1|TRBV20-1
CSARDPKSGAHEGNTEAFF
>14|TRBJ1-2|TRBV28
CASSNRLANYGYTF
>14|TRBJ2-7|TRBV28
CASSLFGVSYEQYF
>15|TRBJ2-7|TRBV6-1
CASSEGLAGRYEQYF
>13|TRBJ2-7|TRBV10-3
CAILSGNLYEQYF
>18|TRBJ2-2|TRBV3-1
CASRNLYEGETYTGELFF
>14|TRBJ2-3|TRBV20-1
CSAKDRGGTDTQYF
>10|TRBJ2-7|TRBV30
CARDPKEQYF
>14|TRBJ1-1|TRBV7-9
CASRWGADDTEAFF
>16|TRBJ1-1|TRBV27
CASRTRTGGERTEAFF
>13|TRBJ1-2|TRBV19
CASFGQGNYGYTF
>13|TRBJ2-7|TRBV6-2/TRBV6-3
CASSRDFGYEQYF
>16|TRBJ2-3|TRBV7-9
CASSLAESSNTDTQYF
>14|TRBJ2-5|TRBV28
CASSLWAGGETQYF
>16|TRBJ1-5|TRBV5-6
CASSFGQGLGHQPQHF
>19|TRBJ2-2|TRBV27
CASSLLGTGDLPHTGELFF
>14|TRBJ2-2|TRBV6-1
CASSLGQHTGELFF
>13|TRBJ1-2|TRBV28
CASGGQGWDGYTF
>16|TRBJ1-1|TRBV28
CASSLFGKGDGTEAFF
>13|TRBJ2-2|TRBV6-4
CASWDSYTGELFF
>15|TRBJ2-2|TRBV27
CASSFRSSGSGELFF